This T cell receptor beta chain derives from a study of shared clonotypes between healthy human individuals. Sequencing used immunoSEQ multiplex PCR; TCRdb keeps in-frame clones, though not all of them. The profile shows over 2,000,000 clones, 80% to 95% of them singletons. Findings and limits, study-wide: Clonotypes that were shared across several donors made up around 5% of naive CD4 clonotypes. Non-shared clonotypes displayed generation probabilities falling below those of clonotypes present in all four donors. The sole specimen, blood, was sampled, and tissue repertoires likely differ. The study's rarefaction showed incomplete sorted-subset sequencing despite large depth.

The CDR3 has 16 amino acids. With 4 bases removed from V and 0 bases from J, the gap between germline ends came to 14 bases. This clone has only one observation. The target antigen is unknown. Naive CD8 isolation took CD45RO-negative cells positively selected for CCR7 and excluded terminally differentiated effector memory CD45RA+ cells. This TCR was sampled from a man between 18 and 29 years old in good health. Some clones in this sample may be carry-over from other donors' samples. Sequencing was done on a sample of naive CD8+ T cells from PBMCs. The V call is TRBV5-3, the J call TRBJ2-4; D not resolved. TRBV5-3 is known as an ORF, though its function is uncertain. The DNA of the CDR3 is TGTGCCAGAAGCCCCGCCTTGTGGCTAGCCAAAAACATTCAGTACTTC. The encoded protein is CARSPALWLAKNIQYF.